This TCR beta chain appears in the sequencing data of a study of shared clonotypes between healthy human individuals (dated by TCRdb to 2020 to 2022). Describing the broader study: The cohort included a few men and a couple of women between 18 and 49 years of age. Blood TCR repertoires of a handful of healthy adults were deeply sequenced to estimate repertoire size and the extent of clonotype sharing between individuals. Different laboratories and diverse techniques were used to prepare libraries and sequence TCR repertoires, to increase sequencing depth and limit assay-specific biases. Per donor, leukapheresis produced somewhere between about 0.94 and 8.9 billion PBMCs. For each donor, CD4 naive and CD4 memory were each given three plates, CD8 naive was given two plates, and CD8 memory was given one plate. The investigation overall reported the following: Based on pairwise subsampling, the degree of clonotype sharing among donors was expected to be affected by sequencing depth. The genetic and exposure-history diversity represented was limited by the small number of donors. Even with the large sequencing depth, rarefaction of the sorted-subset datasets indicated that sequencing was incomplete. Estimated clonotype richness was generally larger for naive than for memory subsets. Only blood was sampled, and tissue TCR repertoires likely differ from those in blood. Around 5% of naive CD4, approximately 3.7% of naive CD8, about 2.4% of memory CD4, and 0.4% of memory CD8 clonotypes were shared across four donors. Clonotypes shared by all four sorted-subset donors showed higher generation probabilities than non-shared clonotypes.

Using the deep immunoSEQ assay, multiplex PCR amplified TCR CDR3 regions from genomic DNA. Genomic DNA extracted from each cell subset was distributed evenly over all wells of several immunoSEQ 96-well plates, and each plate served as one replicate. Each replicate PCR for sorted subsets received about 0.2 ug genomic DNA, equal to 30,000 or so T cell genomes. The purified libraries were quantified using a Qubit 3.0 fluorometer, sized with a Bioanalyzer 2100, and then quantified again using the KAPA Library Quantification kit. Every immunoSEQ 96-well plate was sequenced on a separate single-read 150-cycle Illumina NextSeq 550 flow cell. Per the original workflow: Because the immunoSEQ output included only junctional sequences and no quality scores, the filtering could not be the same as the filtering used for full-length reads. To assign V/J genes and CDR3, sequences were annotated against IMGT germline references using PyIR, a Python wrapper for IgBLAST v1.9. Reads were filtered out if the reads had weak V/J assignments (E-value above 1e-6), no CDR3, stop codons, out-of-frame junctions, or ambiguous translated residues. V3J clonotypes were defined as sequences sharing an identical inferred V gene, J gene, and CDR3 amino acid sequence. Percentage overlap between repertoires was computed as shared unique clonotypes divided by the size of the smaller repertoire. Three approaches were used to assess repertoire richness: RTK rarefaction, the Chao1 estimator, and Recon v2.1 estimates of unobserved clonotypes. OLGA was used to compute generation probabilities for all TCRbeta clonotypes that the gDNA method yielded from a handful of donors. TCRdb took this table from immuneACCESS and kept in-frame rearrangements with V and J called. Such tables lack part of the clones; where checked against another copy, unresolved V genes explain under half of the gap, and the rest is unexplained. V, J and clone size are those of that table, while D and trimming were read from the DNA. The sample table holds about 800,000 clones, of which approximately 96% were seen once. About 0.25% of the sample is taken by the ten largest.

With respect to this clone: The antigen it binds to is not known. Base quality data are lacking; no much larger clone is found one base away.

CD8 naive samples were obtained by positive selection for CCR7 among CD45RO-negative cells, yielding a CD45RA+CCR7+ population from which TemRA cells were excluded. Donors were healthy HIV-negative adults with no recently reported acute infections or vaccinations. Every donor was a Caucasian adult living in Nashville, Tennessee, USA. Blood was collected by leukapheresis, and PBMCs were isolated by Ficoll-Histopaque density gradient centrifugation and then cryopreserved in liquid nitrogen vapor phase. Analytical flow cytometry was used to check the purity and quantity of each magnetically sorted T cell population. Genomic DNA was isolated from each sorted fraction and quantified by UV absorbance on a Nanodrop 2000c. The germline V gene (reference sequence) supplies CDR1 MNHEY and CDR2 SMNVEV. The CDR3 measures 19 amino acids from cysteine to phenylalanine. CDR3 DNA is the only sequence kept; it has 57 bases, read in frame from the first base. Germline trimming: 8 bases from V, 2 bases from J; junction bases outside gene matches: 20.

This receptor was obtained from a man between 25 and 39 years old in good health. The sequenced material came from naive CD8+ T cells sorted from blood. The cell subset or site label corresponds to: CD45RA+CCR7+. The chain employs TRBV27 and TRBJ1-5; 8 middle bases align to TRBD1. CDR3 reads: CASSRIGTGGPIRNQPQHF. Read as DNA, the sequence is TGTGCCAGCTCCCGGATCGGGACAGGAGGCCCTATACGCAATCAGCCCCAGCATTTT.